The 31 T cell receptor beta chains below were found in one sample sequenced in a study of Graves' ophthalmopathy and Graves' hyperthyroidism. RNA transcripts provided the template for amplifying TCR beta CDR3 regions. HTBI primers were used in a first-round RT-PCR, which preceded a second-round multiplex PCR. In TCRdb, the multiplex PCR reads were re-called with MiXCR into one record per CDR3 protein. Among about 740,000 distinct CDR3 sequences, roughly 41% were seen once, and the ten largest hold around 40%. What was sequenced was peripheral blood. Receptors originate from an adult man with Graves' ophthalmopathy.

This chain joins TRBV2 and TRBJ1-2; D is unclear. From germline, CDR1 is SNHLY and CDR2 FYNNEI. This CDR3 has 18 amino acids. V lost 6 bases to trimming and J lost 0 bases, with 23 bases between them. The CDR3 sequence is CASSSESGLGVANYGYTF. CDR3 bases: TGTGCCAGCAGCTCCGAGTCGGGTTTGGGCGTTGCTAACTATGGCTACACCTTC. Based on the CDR3 plus reference TRBV2 and TRBJ1-2, the full variable domain is EPEVTQTPSHQVTQMGQEVILRCVPISNHLYFYWYRQILGQKVEFLVSFYNNEISEKSEIFDDQFSVERPDGSNFTLKIRSTKLEDSAMYFCASSSESGLGVANYGYTFGSGTRLTVV.

CDR3 residues: CASSGGGPNEKLFF. The CDR3 bases are TGTGCCAGCAGTGGAGGGGGACCTAATGAAAAACTGTTTTTT. The chain has TRBV2 and TRBJ1-4, with a weak D call TRBD1 (6 bases). The CDR3 has 14 amino acids. Germline V CDR1 and CDR2: SNHLY, FYNNEI. V was cut by 4 bases and J by 3 bases, with 9 bases left in between.

This clonotype was observed a few times. The chain links TRBV9 to TRBJ1-2, with a tentative D call TRBD1 (5 bases). Germline lookup yields CDR1 SGDLS and CDR2 YYNGEE. V lost 0 bases, J lost 6 bases, and 18 bases lay in between. The CDR3 has 16 residues. CDR3 amino acids: CASSVGAKGRSDGYTF. The CDR3, as DNA: TGTGCCAGCAGCGTAGGGGCAAAGGGGCGGTCGGATGGCTACACCTTC.

In this sample, this clonotype turned up many times. The V call is TRBV29-1, the J call TRBJ1-2; 7 bases are a match to TRBD1. The CDR3 covers 13 residues. The junction had 4 bases not matched to a gene; V was cut back by 4 bases and J by 2 bases. From germline, CDR1 is SQVTM and CDR2 ANQGSEA. CDR3 in DNA: TGCAGCGTTGGCACAGGGGCAAACTATGGCTACACCTTC. Translated, it gives CSVGTGANYGYTF.

In this sample, this clonotype turned up a few times. CDR3 nucleotide sequence: TGTGCCAGCAGCTTAGGCTCCACAGCTTACTATGGCTACACCTTC. This gives the protein CASSLGSTAYYGYTF. The rearrangement links TRBV7-2 to TRBJ1-2, with D uncertain. The CDR3 totals 15 residues. V was cut by 1 base and J by 3 bases, with 12 bases left in between. Germline V gives CDR1 SGHTA, CDR2 FQGNSA.

This clonotype has ten or more counts. V is TRBV11-3 and J is TRBJ1-2; D may be TRBD1 (6 bases). The ends were cut back, 9 bases at V and 3 bases at J, with 11 bases in the middle. This CDR3 has 12 amino acids. Germline CDR1 reads SGHNT; CDR2 reads YENEEA. Here the CDR3 reads CARPGADYGYTF. The CDR3 DNA reads TGTGCCAGGCCGGGGGCGGACTATGGCTACACCTTC.

The chain uses TRBV5-5 and TRBJ1-3; 7 positions agree with TRBD1. V shed 5 bases, J shed 4 bases, and the junction held 9 bases outside the gene matches. This CDR3 is 15 amino acids long. Germline-derived CDR1 and CDR2 are SGHKS and YYEKEE (reference sequence). CDR3 bases: TGTGCCAGCAGTCGAACAGGGGCGGTCGGAAACACCATATATTTT. Encoded protein: CASSRTGAVGNTIYF.

The chain recombines TRBV5-4 with TRBJ1-1; TRBD1 matches 9 bases. The CDR3 covers 16 residues. The germline gives CDR1 SGHNT, CDR2 YYREEE (reference sequence). The V gene end was trimmed by 3 bases and the J gene end by 4 bases; junction bases not matched to a gene: 10. The CDR3 protein is CASSSHYRGLRTEAFF. As DNA, the CDR3 is TGTGCCAGCAGCTCACACTACAGGGGGCTGCGCACTGAAGCTTTCTTT.

The CDR3 reads CATAGATGELFF. In nucleotides, the CDR3 is TGTGCCACCGCGGGAGCCACCGGGGAGCTGTTTTTT. This chain links TRBV6-6 with TRBJ2-2; the match to TRBD2 covers 7 bases. CDR3 length: 12 amino acids. Germline CDR1 and CDR2: MNHNY and SVGAGI (reference sequence). Germline trimming cut 10 bases from V and 4 bases from J; bases unmatched to any gene: 3.

The sample holds a few counts of this clonotype. The junction does not match germline at one end; this may be a read error. The rearrangement links TRBV4-1 to TRBJ1-5, with 10 bases aligning to TRBD1. Germline V gene sequence: CDR1 MGHRA, CDR2 YSYEKL. The length of the CDR3 is 14 residues. CDR3 sequence reads: CASSWTGGDQPQHF. The CDR3 coding sequence is TGTGCCAGCAGCTGGACAGGGGGGGATCAGCCCCAGCATTTT.

Regarding this clonotype: Because the CDR3 is missing its conserved closing phenylalanine or tryptophan, this is likely a read error. The DNA is omitted, as the CDR3 cannot be located on it reliably, and the CDR3 follows TCRdb's listing. The chain carries TRBV2 and TRBJ2-5. Germline CDR1 and CDR2: SNHLY and FYNNEI. The CDR3 comprises 8 residues, both ends counted. Here the CDR3 reads CASVGWLT.

The sample holds a few counts of this clonotype. V and J are TRBV15 and TRBJ2-5; no clear D. The CDR3 contains 13 residues. V lost 0 bases, J lost 5 bases, and 7 bases lay in between. CDR1 LNHNV and CDR2 YYDKDF come from the germline V gene (reference sequence). CDR3 coding DNA: TGTGCCACCAGCAGAGACTTGTACGAGACCCAGTACTTC. It specifies CATSRDLYETQYF.

The chain carries TRBV9 and TRBJ2-2, with TRBD2 identical over 8 bases. CDR3 length: 14 residues. Trimming cost V 10 bases and J 4 bases; bases outside gene matches: 9. The germline CDR1 and CDR2 sequences are SGDLS and YYNGEE. The CDR3 DNA reads as TGTGCCTATCCAGCGGGAGTTGGCACCGGGGAGCTGTTTTTT. Residues: CAYPAGVGTGELFF.

This clonotype was picked up many times. The chain recombines TRBV7-2 with TRBJ2-7; the match to TRBD1 covers 10 bases. Germline V gene data show CDR1 as SGHTA and CDR2 as FQGNSA. This CDR3 is built from 16 residues. V was clipped by 5 bases and J by 4 bases; unmatched bases: 11. The CDR3 nucleotides read TGTGCCAGCAGCCCCGTAAAAGACAGGGGGCCGTACGAGCAGTACTTC. Translation: CASSPVKDRGPYEQYF.

V gene TRBV11-2 combines with J gene TRBJ1-1, with 10 bases identical to TRBD1. Germline V CDR1 and CDR2: SGHAT, FQNNGV. V shed 5 bases and J 4 bases; nucleotides not matched to a gene: 7. The CDR3 loop spans 15 amino acids. CDR3 sequence reads: CASSGRQGAFTEAFF. In nucleotides, the CDR3 is TGTGCCAGCAGCGGAAGACAGGGGGCTTTCACTGAAGCTTTCTTT.

Only a few counts were recorded for this clonotype. The chain combines TRBV29-1 with TRBJ2-3; weak D call: TRBD1 (6 bases). Trimming took 4 bases from V and 0 from J, leaving 11 bases between them. The CDR3 sequence is 14 residues long. CDR1 SQVTM and CDR2 ANQGSEA come from the germline V gene. The CDR3 sequence is CSVAQGPSTDTQYF. DNA for the CDR3: TGCAGCGTTGCACAGGGCCCTAGCACAGATACGCAGTATTTT.

The chain joins TRBV20-1 to TRBJ2-5; 7 bases are shared with TRBD1. CDR1 is DFQATT, CDR2 SNEGSKA, per germline (reference sequence). V shed 6 bases and J 4 bases; nucleotides not matched to a gene: 8. This CDR3 is 13 amino acids long. The CDR3, as DNA: TGCAGTGCCAACTACAGGGGCGGAGAGACCCAGTACTTC. Encoded protein: CSANYRGGETQYF.

This clonotype was recorded at least ten times. CDR3 nucleotides: TGTGCCAGCAGTGGAGGACAGGGGGATCAGCCCCAGCATTTT. Amino acids: CASSGGQGDQPQHF. This rearrangement joins TRBV2 to TRBJ1-5, with 10 bases lining up with TRBD1. The CDR3 has 14 residues. The germline gives CDR1 SNHLY, CDR2 FYNNEI. V gave up 4 bases and J gave up 5 bases; unmatched junction bases: 2.

The rearrangement joins TRBV2 to TRBJ2-7, with TRBD1 identical over 8 bases. The CDR3 consists of 15 residues. Looked up from germline, CDR1 is SNHLY and CDR2 is FYNNEI. V was clipped by 3 bases and J by 4 bases; unmatched bases: 8. CDR3 coding DNA: TGTGCCAGCAGTGAGATCGGGACAGGCGATTACGAGCAGTACTTC. Translation: CASSEIGTGDYEQYF. The full variable domain, completed using reference TRBV2 and TRBJ2-7, is EPEVTQTPSHQVTQMGQEVILRCVPISNHLYFYWYRQILGQKVEFLVSFYNNEISEKSEIFDDQFSVERPDGSNFTLKIRSTKLEDSAMYFCASSEIGTGDYEQYFGPGTRLTVT.

The chain employs TRBV2 and TRBJ1-3; a possible D gene is TRBD1 (5 bases). Germline V lookup: CDR1 SNHLY, CDR2 FYNNEI. The CDR3 runs to 16 residues. The V gene lost 4 bases and the J gene lost 8 bases, with 21 bases spanning the gap. CDR3 bases: TGTGCCAGCAGTGGCGTGGGACGGCCCTATGGCTACACCATATATTTT. It encodes CASSGVGRPYGYTIYF.

This clonotype was observed at least ten times. This chain uses TRBV29-1 with TRBJ2-2, with TRBD1 matching over 7 bases. The CDR3 has 13 residues. Germline CDR1 SQVTM, CDR2 ANQGSEA. With 6 bases clipped from V and 4 bases from J, the junction kept 5 bases outside the gene matches. This CDR3 reads CSVKRGRTGELFF. The CDR3 nucleotides read TGCAGCGTCAAAAGGGGGCGCACCGGGGAGCTGTTTTTT.

The chain uses TRBV11-2 and TRBJ1-2; 7 bases match TRBD1. CDR1 and CDR2 from the germline V gene are SGHAT and FQNNGV. V dropped 4 bases and J dropped 4; count of bases not matched to a gene: 9. The CDR3 is 15 residues long. CDR3 loop: CASSSRDSLIYGYTF. The DNA of the CDR3 is TGTGCCAGCAGCTCCCGGGACAGCTTAATCTATGGCTACACCTTC.

Points on this clonotype: Germline is not matched at one junction end, which may reflect a read error. V usage is TRBV24-1 and J usage is TRBJ1-5, with D possibly TRBD1 on 5 matching bases. This CDR3 contains 15 residues. Per germline, CDR1 KGHDR and CDR2 SFDVKD. The DNA for the CDR3 is TGTGCCACCAGCGATTCCAGGGCACCCAATCAGCCCCGGCATTTT. Its translation: CATSDSRAPNQPRHF.

Details on this clonotype: A read error may produce the germline difference seen at one junction end. The genes are TRBV10-3 and TRBJ2-5; TRBD1 agrees at 8 bases. CDR3 length: 16 amino acids. Looked up from germline, CDR1 is ENHRY and CDR2 is SYGVKD. The CDR3 nucleotides read TGTGCCAGCAGTTCTGGGACAGGTTTGGAGGAGGAGACCCAGTACTTC. This codes for CASSSGTGLEEETQYF.

The chain carries TRBV7-9 and TRBJ2-1; possible D gene TRBD2, 6 bases. Germline CDR1 reads SEHNR; CDR2 reads FQNEAQ (reference sequence). V was pared by 2 bases and J by 6 bases, with 11 bases between. The CDR3 spans 14 residues. In DNA, the CDR3 is TGTGCCAGCAGCTTACTACTAGCAGTCAATGAGCAGTTCTTC. This codes for CASSLLLAVNEQFF.

In regard to this clonotype: Since a much larger clone is just one base distant, this may be a read error. Because it lacks the conserved phenylalanine or tryptophan at the end, this CDR3 is likely a read error. This chain connects TRBV10-3 to TRBJ2-2; maybe TRBD1 (6 bases). Germline V gene data show CDR1 as ENHRY and CDR2 as SYGVKD. V gave up 10 bases and J gave up 5 bases, with 17 bases separating them. The CDR3 consists of 14 residues. CDR3 loop: CATVDSVTTGELFL. Written as DNA, the CDR3 is TGTGCCACCGTGGACAGTGTGACAACCGGGGAGCTGTTTCTT.

In its sample, this clonotype was seen many times. The chain has TRBV29-1 and TRBJ2-7, with D possibly being TRBD1 or TRBD2 (5 bases each). This CDR3 contains 12 residues. V was clipped by 5 bases and J by 9 bases, with 17 bases between them. Germline V gives CDR1 SQVTM, CDR2 ANQGSEA. CDR3 bases: TGCAGCGTTTCTAGGGACGGTCTAAGGCAGTACTTC. It is translated as CSVSRDGLRQYF.

In the case of this clonotype: This sequence may be a read error, since a much larger clone differs from it by one base. The CDR3 nucleotides are TGTGCCAGCAGTAAAGCACTCCTCCTGTCCTACGAGCAGTACTTC. Its translation: CASSKALLLSYEQYF. The V call is TRBV2, the J call TRBJ2-7, with D unresolved. Germline V gives CDR1 SNHLY, CDR2 FYNNEI. This CDR3 is built from 15 residues.

About this clonotype: The junction does not match germline at one end; this may be a read error. V is TRBV7-9 and J is TRBJ2-5; D remains unclear. Germline V gene sequence: CDR1 SEHNR, CDR2 FQNEAQ (reference sequence). This CDR3 comprises 13 residues. CDR3 DNA sequence: TGTGCCAGCAGCCCAGAGACCCAAGAGGCCCAGTACTTC. Amino acids: CASSPETQEAQYF. The full variable domain, in which reference TRBV7-9 and TRBJ2-5 provide the parts outside the CDR3, is DTGVSQNPRHKITKRGQNVTFRCDPISEHNRLYWYRQTLGQGPEFLTYFQNEAQLEKSRLLSDRFSAERPKGSFSTLEIQRTEQGDSAMYLCASSPETQEAQYFGPGTRLLVL.

This clonotype showed up just a few times. This rearrangement joins TRBV9 to TRBJ2-5, with D possibly being TRBD1 (5 bases). CDR3 length: 14 amino acids. Germline assignment: CDR1 SGDLS and CDR2 YYNGEE. Trimming removed 4 bases from V and 0 bases from J, with 10 bases in between. The CDR3 sequence: CASSTGPNQETQYF. In DNA form, the CDR3 reads TGTGCCAGCAGCACAGGTCCTAACCAAGAGACCCAGTACTTC.

This clonotype was found many times. This chain connects TRBV14 to TRBJ2-7; a weak D match, TRBD2 (5 bases). The CDR3 has 16 amino acids. The V gene's germline CDR1 is SGHDN and CDR2 FVKESK. The V and J ends lost 3 bases and 0 bases respectively, with 15 bases between them. CDR3 DNA: TGTGCCAGCAGCCACTTCGGCGGGCCCGACTCCTACGAGCAGTACTTC. Protein: CASSHFGGPDSYEQYF.